The subject of this entry is one TCR beta chain. From germline, CDR1 is LNHNV and CDR2 YYDKDF (reference sequence). With 4 bases removed from V and 3 bases from J, the gap between germline ends came to 16 bases. The CDR3 has 15 amino acids. The sample is drawn from a study of blood T cell repertoires in COVID-19. Across the whole study: From the United States, Italy and Spain came samples of acute and convalescent COVID-19.

Assignment of participants to cohorts was predicated upon participant-reported clinical history. Those designated as exposed participants met a COVID-19 case within 2 weeks before study entry. Clones were read by immunoSEQ multiplex PCR, and TCRdb kept only the in-frame ones, dropping some. The table shows around 250,000 clones, with roughly 88% occurring only once. The chain employs TRBV15 and TRBJ2-7, with D perhaps TRBD1 (6 bases). Sequencing was done on a sample of PBMCs or T cells enriched from blood (not recorded which). This clonotype originated in a woman aged 40 to 50 who had been exposed to COVID-19. For the CDR3, the DNA is TGTGCCACCAGCACATCACAGGGTTGGGGCTACGAGCAGTACTTC. Encoded protein: CATSTSQGWGYEQYF.